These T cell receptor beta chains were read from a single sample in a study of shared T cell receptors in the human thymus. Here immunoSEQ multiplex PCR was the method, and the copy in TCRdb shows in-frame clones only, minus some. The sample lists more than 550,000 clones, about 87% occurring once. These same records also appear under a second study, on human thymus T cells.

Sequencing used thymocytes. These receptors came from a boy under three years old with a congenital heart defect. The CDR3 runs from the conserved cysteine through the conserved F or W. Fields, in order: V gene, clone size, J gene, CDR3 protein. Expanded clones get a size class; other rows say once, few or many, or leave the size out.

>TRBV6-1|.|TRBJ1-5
CASIEGQDRGRRGYQPQHF
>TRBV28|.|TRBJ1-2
CASSLPSGYTF
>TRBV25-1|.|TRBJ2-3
CASSKTSGGGDTQYF
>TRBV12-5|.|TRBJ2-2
CASGLVGTDRETSGSGDTGELFF
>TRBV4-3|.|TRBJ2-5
CASSQAKSGTSGEETQYF
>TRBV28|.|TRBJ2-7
CASSLSRVYRSYEQYF
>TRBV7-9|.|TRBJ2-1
CASSLAAWSSYNEQFF
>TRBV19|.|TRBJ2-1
CASSRSGGIGNEQFF
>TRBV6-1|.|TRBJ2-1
CASSLKEAPNEQFF
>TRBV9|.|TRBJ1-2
CASSVGGDYGYTF
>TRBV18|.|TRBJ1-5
CASQGQETTSNQPQHF
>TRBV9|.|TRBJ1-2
CASSAPSRVGYTF
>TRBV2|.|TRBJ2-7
CASSPGQRVYEQYF
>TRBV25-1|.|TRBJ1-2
CASSESGRRYGYTF
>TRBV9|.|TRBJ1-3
CASSVTGGSGNTIYF
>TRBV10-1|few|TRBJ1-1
CANQTENTEAFF
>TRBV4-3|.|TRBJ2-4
CASSQDRWAFERRNIQYF
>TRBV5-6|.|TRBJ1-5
CASSLSPGNQPQHF
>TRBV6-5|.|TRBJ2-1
CASSRPASGHNEQFF
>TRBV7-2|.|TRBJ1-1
CASSLVQGKGKGEAFF
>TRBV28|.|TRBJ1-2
CASSYRQSENYGYTF
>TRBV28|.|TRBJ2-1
CASSSWGQGQNEQFF
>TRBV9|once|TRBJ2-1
CASSGPVQVNEQFF
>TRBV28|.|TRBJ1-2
CASSPTGQSRWGYTF
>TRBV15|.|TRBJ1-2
CATSSTGTVYGYTF
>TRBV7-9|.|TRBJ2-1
CASRSGTTKEGYNEQFF
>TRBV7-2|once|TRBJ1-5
CASSLADNPQSGHSNQPQHF
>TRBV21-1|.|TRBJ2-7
CASSKGGGPTSGIYEQYF
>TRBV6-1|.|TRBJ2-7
CASMGTGTYEQYF
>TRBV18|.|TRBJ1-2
CASSFPGQNYGYTF
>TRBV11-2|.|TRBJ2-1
CASSDGGSYNEQFF
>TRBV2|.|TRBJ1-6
CASSPYRVEDSPLHF
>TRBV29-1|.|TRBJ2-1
CSVGGRGIYNEQFF
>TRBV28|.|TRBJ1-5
CASSSRTGFNQPQHF
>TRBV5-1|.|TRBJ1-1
CASSLLQGRNTEAFF
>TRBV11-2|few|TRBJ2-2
CASSLILANTGELFF
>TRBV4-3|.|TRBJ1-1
CASSQESGTGKITEAFF
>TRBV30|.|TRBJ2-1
CAWSVSGGTAWRLRGEQFF
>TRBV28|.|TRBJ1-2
CASSFDRLYGYTF
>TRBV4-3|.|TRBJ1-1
CASSHDTLNTEAFF
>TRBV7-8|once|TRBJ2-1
CASSSQSLAGGSSYNEQFF
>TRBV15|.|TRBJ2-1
CATSSWTSGYNEQFF
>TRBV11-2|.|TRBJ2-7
CASSLFSGVSYEQYF
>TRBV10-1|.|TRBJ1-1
CASSDRDTNTEAFF
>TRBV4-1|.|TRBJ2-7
CASSQMPTASYEQYF
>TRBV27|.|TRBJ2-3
CASSLERGDTQYF
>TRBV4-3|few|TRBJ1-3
CASSQTLEDTIYF
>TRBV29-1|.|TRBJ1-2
CSDRTEYGYTF
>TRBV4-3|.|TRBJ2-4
CASSQGRVAKNIQYF
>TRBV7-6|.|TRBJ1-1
CASSLIGGYNTEAFF
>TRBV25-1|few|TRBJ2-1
CATTTGSYYNEQFF
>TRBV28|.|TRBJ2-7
CASSLTRGHNHEQYF